This T cell receptor beta chain was profiled in a study of molecular identifiers for immune sequencing clone quantification. Overall study: The replicates split RNA from around 18,000 or 91,000 naive CD8 cells five ways and sequenced four. Notes on the study in general: Jurkat TCR RNA spiked in from one cell (amid about a million naive cells) was reportedly detectable.

Details on this clonotype: What it binds is not known.

Previously published methods and listed TCR primers were used for the bulk TCR libraries. TCRdb re-called the PCR reads with MiXCR, one entry per CDR3 protein. The sample shows approximately 500,000 distinct CDR3 sequences, approximately 25% of them seen only once. Naive CD8 T cells were FACS-sorted by CD8+CD4-CCR7+CD45RA+ markers. The origin of this receptor is a human donor in good health. Some libraries in this study had Jurkat cell RNA spiked in. What was sequenced was naive CD8+ T cells from blood, with Jurkat cell RNA spiked in. Stated subset: FACS-sorted CD8+CD4-CCR7+CD45RA+ naive T cells.

The CDR3 nucleotides read TGTGCCAGCAGCCCAGGGTGTCGGGCGGACGAGCAGTACTTC. Amino acids: CASSPGCRADEQYF. This chain connects TRBV28 to TRBJ2-7, with D possibly matching TRBD1 (5 bases). The CDR3 is 14 residues long. V lost 6 bases and J 5 bases, leaving 17 bases between the germline ends. The germline V gene encodes CDR1 MDHEN and CDR2 SYDVKM.